The 9 T cell receptor beta chains reported below all come from one sample, sequenced in a study of vaccination and CD4 T cells after COVID-19. Time point here: late sampling 161 to 241 days after vaccination in a few convalescent patients. TCRdb itself ran the PCR reads through MiXCR, one entry per CDR3 protein. Of just over 35,000 distinct CDR3 sequences listed, more than 35% were seen once; the top ten hold 5.8%. The sample in question was CD4+ T cells from blood, obtained about 7 months after SARS-CoV-2 vaccination. The receptors stem from a human donor who had recovered from COVID-19.

The chain links TRBV20-1 to TRBJ2-1; no definite D call. Germline assignment: CDR1 DFQATT and CDR2 SNEGSKA (reference sequence). V lost 2 bases to trimming and J lost 0 bases, with 11 bases between them. The CDR3 totals 15 residues. The CDR3 loop reads CSARSTTSSYNEQFF. CDR3 coding DNA: TGCAGTGCTAGATCAACTACGAGCTCCTACAATGAGCAGTTCTTC.

There are a few counts of this clonotype. The chain employs TRBV20-1 and TRBJ1-5; 7 nucleotides match TRBD1. The V segment lost 2 bases and the J segment 4 bases; nucleotides outside the gene matches: 2. The CDR3 runs 13 residues. Germline-derived CDR1 and CDR2 are DFQATT and SNEGSKA (reference sequence). Here the CDR3 reads CSARTGVNQPQHF. The CDR3 DNA sequence: TGCAGTGCTAGAACAGGGGTAAATCAGCCCCAGCATTTT.

This clonotype was detected only a few times. The CDR3 DNA sequence: TGTGCCAGTAGTATGAGTGACACTGCCTACGAGCAGTACTTC. Its protein is CASSMSDTAYEQYF. The J gene is TRBJ2-7, the V gene TRBV19; D is unclear. Germline CDR1 is LNHDA and CDR2 is SQIVND (reference sequence). This CDR3 has 14 residues. Trimming removed 3 bases at V and 2 bases at J, with 11 bases between.

The V and J genes are TRBV7-9 and TRBJ2-1; possibly TRBD1 for D (6 bases). Trimming cost V 7 bases and J 2 bases, with 12 bases left between them. The CDR3 consists of 14 residues. From germline, CDR1 is SEHNR and CDR2 FQNEAQ (reference sequence). The CDR3 sequence is CASTQGWTYNEQFF. The CDR3 DNA follows: TGTGCCAGCACCCAGGGGTGGACCTACAATGAGCAGTTCTTC.

The chain employs TRBV4-2 and TRBJ1-2; possibly TRBD1 for D (5 bases). Germline CDR1 is LGHNA and CDR2 is YNFKEQ. This CDR3 is 15 amino acids long. Deletions cut 4 bases from V and 6 bases from J, with 18 bases between. The CDR3 sequence is CASSPLEGRGHGYTF. As DNA, the CDR3 is TGTGCCAGCAGCCCCCTAGAGGGGAGAGGACATGGCTACACCTTC.

The chain uses TRBV20-1 and TRBJ1-1; 7 bases line up with TRBD1. The CDR3 contains 17 residues. The germline CDR1 and CDR2 sequences are DFQATT and SNEGSKA (reference sequence). V was pared by 1 base and J by 1 base, with 12 bases of the junction left unmatched. The CDR3 spells CSARGQRRGGWNTEAFF. The CDR3, as DNA: TGCAGTGCTAGAGGGCAACGGCGAGGGGGCTGGAACACTGAAGCTTTCTTT.

The V and J genes are TRBV20-1 and TRBJ2-3; 9 bases are a match to TRBD1. CDR3 length equals 17 residues. Trimming removed 3 bases from V and 1 base from J; junction bases left unmatched: 11. From germline, CDR1 is DFQATT and CDR2 SNEGSKA (reference sequence). The CDR3 DNA is TGCAGTGCTAGGACCGGGACAGGGATCGGGGGCACAGATACGCAGTATTTT. Protein product: CSARTGTGIGGTDTQYF.

The chain links TRBV10-3 to TRBJ2-4; 7 bases line up with TRBD1. The germline V gene encodes CDR1 ENHRY and CDR2 SYGVKD. The CDR3 consists of 15 residues. The trim removed 5 bases at V and 1 base at J, leaving 5 bases unmatched. The CDR3: CAISPTGRAKNIQYF. CDR3 bases: TGTGCCATCAGTCCGACAGGGCGCGCCAAAAACATTCAGTACTTC.

The V and J genes are TRBV10-1 and TRBJ1-1; TRBD1 might be the D (5 bases). Per germline, CDR1 WNHNN and CDR2 SYGVQD (reference sequence). This CDR3 spans 13 amino acids. Trimming shortened V by 3 bases and J by 3 bases, and 8 bases separated the two germline ends. Here the CDR3 DNA reads TGCGCCAGCAGTGACGGGACTTACACTGAAGCTTTCTTT. It codes for CASSDGTYTEAFF.